One sample yielded the 20 T cell receptor beta chains listed below, sequenced in a study of CD8 T cells in ankylosing spondylitis. One entry per CDR3 protein, called by TCRdb with MiXCR from the 5' RACE reads. The sample includes some 340,000 distinct CDR3 sequences, 14% to 15% of them seen just once. Sequenced material: blood, either unsorted or a sorted T cell fraction (not recorded which). The receptors here all came from a male donor with ankylosing spondylitis or in good health (not recorded which).

This clonotype occurred a few times. V usage is TRBV12-3 or TRBV12-4 and J usage is TRBJ2-7, with 7 nucleotides matching TRBD1. V trimming: 6 bases; J trimming: 7 bases; junction bases outside the gene matches: 3. CDR3 length: 11 amino acids. CDR3 DNA sequence: TGTGCCAGCAGATCGACAGGGGAGCAGTACTTC. Its translation: CASRSTGEQYF.

The V call is TRBV6-1, the J call TRBJ2-7, with 11 bases aligning to TRBD2. V lost 8 bases and J lost 3; bases outside the gene matches: 3. Germline loops: CDR1 MNHNS, CDR2 SASEGT. The CDR3 length is 13 residues. CDR3 sequence: CASLGTSGYEQYF. CDR3 coding DNA: TGTGCCAGCCTTGGGACTAGCGGCTACGAGCAGTACTTC.

This clonotype occurred a few times. The V gene is TRBV10-3, the J gene TRBJ2-5, with 9 bases aligning to TRBD1. V gave up 6 bases and J gave up 5 bases; unmatched junction bases: 7. Looked up from germline, CDR1 is ENHRY and CDR2 is SYGVKD. This CDR3 region has 14 residues. This chain's CDR3 is CAISRTGESETQYF. CDR3 sequence (DNA): TGTGCCATCAGCCGGACAGGGGAGAGTGAGACCCAGTACTTC.

J is TRBJ1-4 and V is TRBV5-1; a weak D match, TRBD1 (5 bases). The CDR3 is 15 residues long. CDR1 SGHRS and CDR2 YFSETQ come from the germline V gene. The V gene lost 1 base and the J gene lost 5 bases, with 12 bases spanning the gap. CDR3 bases: TGCGCCAGCAGCTTGAAGGACATGGGGAATGAAAAACTGTTTTTT. It specifies CASSLKDMGNEKLFF.

This clonotype was counted many times. This chain links TRBV12-3 or TRBV12-4 with TRBJ2-1; 8 bases are shared with TRBD1. With V trimmed by 2 bases and J by 8 bases, 11 bases remained unmatched. This CDR3 comprises 16 residues. CDR3: CASSLNLGQVIHEQFF. CDR3 nucleotide sequence: TGTGCCAGCAGTTTAAACTTGGGACAGGTTATCCATGAGCAGTTCTTC.

A few counts support this clonotype. The chain couples TRBV3-1 to TRBJ1-1, with 11 bases that match TRBD1. J was trimmed by 4 bases and V by 4 bases; bases with no gene match: 5. This CDR3 has 15 amino acids. Germline values: CDR1 LGHDT, CDR2 YNNKEL (reference sequence). For the CDR3, the DNA is TGTGCCAGCAGCCCAAGGACAGGGGGCCGCACTGAAGCTTTCTTT. Amino acid sequence: CASSPRTGGRTEAFF.

V usage is TRBV15 and J usage is TRBJ2-7; D ambiguous. CDR3 length: 13 residues. Looked up from germline, CDR1 is LNHNV and CDR2 is YYDKDF (reference sequence). V lost 0 bases and J 3 bases, leaving 6 bases between the germline ends. The CDR3 here is CATSRERNYEQYF. In DNA, the CDR3 is TGTGCCACCAGCAGAGAGCGGAACTACGAGCAGTACTTC.

In this sample, this clonotype turned up a few times. The rearrangement joins TRBV7-2 to TRBJ2-5; D is perhaps TRBD2 (5 bases). Trimming took off 5 bases at V and 3 bases at J, with 10 bases between the two ends. This CDR3 is built from 13 residues. Germline-derived CDR1 and CDR2 are SGHTA and FQGNSA. CDR3: CASSRSGEETQYF. CDR3 in DNA: TGTGCCAGCAGCCGGAGCGGAGAAGAGACCCAGTACTTC.

At least ten counts were recorded for this clonotype. This chain joins TRBV7-8 and TRBJ2-1; 8 bases fit TRBD2. Trimming cost V 5 bases and J 0 bases; bases outside gene matches: 6. This CDR3 has 16 residues. Germline V lookup: CDR1 SGHVS, CDR2 FQNEAQ. This CDR3 reads CASSPLTSASYNEQFF. CDR3 bases: TGTGCCAGCAGCCCTTTGACTAGCGCCTCCTACAATGAGCAGTTCTTC. Drawing the rest from reference TRBV7-8 and TRBJ2-1, the complete variable domain is GAGVSQSPRYKVAKRGQDVALRCDPISGHVSLFWYQQALGQGPEFLTYFQNEAQLDKSGLPSDRFFAERPEGSVSTLKIQRTQQEDSAVYLCASSPLTSASYNEQFFGPGTRLTVL.

V usage is TRBV7-8 and J usage is TRBJ2-7; 8 bases map to TRBD1. From germline, CDR1 is SGHVS and CDR2 FQNEAQ. The V gene end was trimmed by 2 bases and the J gene end by 2 bases; junction bases not matched to a gene: 2. CDR3 length: 14 residues. The CDR3 is CASSLPGGPYEQYF. The CDR3 nucleotides read TGTGCCAGCAGCTTACCAGGGGGCCCCTACGAGCAGTACTTC.

This sequence joins TRBV20-1 and TRBJ2-2; D perhaps matches TRBD2 (6 bases). In germline, CDR1 is DFQATT, CDR2 SNEGSKA (reference sequence). The CDR3 totals 14 residues. V lost 1 base and J 4 bases, leaving 10 bases between the germline ends. The CDR3 DNA reads as TGCAGTGCTAGAGTTGGCGGGGCCACCGGGGAGCTGTTTTTT. This encodes CSARVGGATGELFF.

The table lists this clonotype with a few counts. The chain links TRBV27 to TRBJ2-5; TRBD1 matches at 7 bases. The CDR3 has 15 amino acids. Germline loops: CDR1 MNHEY, CDR2 SMNVEV (reference sequence). The V gene end was trimmed by 4 bases and the J gene end by 5 bases; junction bases not matched to a gene: 10. The CDR3 sequence: CASSSPRTGVETQYF. The CDR3 DNA reads as TGTGCCAGCAGTTCTCCCAGGACAGGTGTTGAGACCCAGTACTTC.

The chain uses TRBV2 and TRBJ2-1, with 10 nucleotides matching TRBD1. The germline V gene has CDR1 SNHLY and CDR2 FYNNEI. The V segment lost 6 bases and the J segment 8 bases; nucleotides outside the gene matches: 13. CDR3 length equals 16 residues. CDR3 loop: CASSVGDRGDMDEQFF. CDR3 DNA: TGTGCCAGCAGCGTCGGGGACAGGGGCGATATGGATGAGCAGTTCTTC.

The chain carries TRBV30 and TRBJ1-5; no clear D. From germline, CDR1 is GTSNPN and CDR2 SVGIG (reference sequence). The V and J ends lost 0 bases and 6 bases respectively, with 9 bases between them. This CDR3 has 13 amino acids. This chain's CDR3 is CAWSVDRSQPQHF. The CDR3 bases are TGTGCCTGGAGTGTAGACCGGTCTCAGCCCCAGCATTTT.

V usage is TRBV12-3 or TRBV12-4 and J usage is TRBJ1-3, with D tentatively TRBD1 (6 bases). CDR3 size: 17 residues. Trimming pared 3 bases from V and 0 bases from J, leaving 15 bases between. This chain's CDR3 is CASSLGAITVSGNTIYF. CDR3 bases: TGTGCCAGCAGTTTGGGGGCGATTACGGTCTCTGGAAACACCATATATTTT.

The chain employs TRBV2 and TRBJ2-3; TRBD2 matches 13 bases. Trimming at V came to 5 bases and at J to 1 base, leaving 3 bases not matched to a gene. The CDR3 is made up of 16 amino acids. Per the germline V gene, CDR1 is SNHLY and CDR2 is FYNNEI. The CDR3 coding sequence is TGTGCCAGCAGTTCGACTAGCGGGAGGCGCACAGATACGCAGTATTTT. Translating it yields CASSSTSGRRTDTQYF.

The gene calls are TRBV5-5 and TRBJ2-7; 7 bases match TRBD1. The V segment lost 4 bases and the J segment 7 bases; nucleotides outside the gene matches: 14. CDR3 length: 15 amino acids. CDR1 is SGHKS and CDR2 is YYEKEE in the germline V gene (reference sequence). CDR3 nucleotides: TGTGCCAGCAGCGCCACAGGGGTCGGGTCGTCGGAGCAGTACTTC. This encodes CASSATGVGSSEQYF.

A few counts support this clonotype. V and J are TRBV5-4 and TRBJ2-7; TRBD1 agrees at 7 bases. Per germline, CDR1 SGHNT and CDR2 YYREEE (reference sequence). Trimming cost V 5 bases and J 3 bases; bases outside gene matches: 11. The CDR3 runs 15 residues. The CDR3 region is CASSYPGTAYYEQYF. The CDR3 region has the DNA TGTGCCAGCAGTTACCCCGGGACAGCTTACTACGAGCAGTACTTC.

The chain is built from TRBV27 and TRBJ1-1, with 8 positions matching TRBD1. V lost 4 bases to trimming and J lost 6 bases; unmatched junction nucleotides: 13. The CDR3 consists of 16 residues. In germline, CDR1 is MNHEY, CDR2 SMNVEV (reference sequence). CDR3 sequence reads: CASSSRTGQISSEAFF. CDR3 bases: TGTGCCAGCAGTTCAAGGACAGGGCAGATTTCGTCTGAAGCTTTCTTT.

This clonotype has a count of ten or more. One end of the junction varies from germline; a read error may be responsible. The chain links TRBV10-2 to TRBJ2-2; D is unclear. The germline V gene has CDR1 WSHSY and CDR2 SAAADI. CDR3 length equals 14 residues. This chain's CDR3 is CASSEVPNTGELFF. The CDR3 DNA reads as TGTGCCAGCAGTGAGGTTCCGAACACCGGGGAGCTGTTTTTT.